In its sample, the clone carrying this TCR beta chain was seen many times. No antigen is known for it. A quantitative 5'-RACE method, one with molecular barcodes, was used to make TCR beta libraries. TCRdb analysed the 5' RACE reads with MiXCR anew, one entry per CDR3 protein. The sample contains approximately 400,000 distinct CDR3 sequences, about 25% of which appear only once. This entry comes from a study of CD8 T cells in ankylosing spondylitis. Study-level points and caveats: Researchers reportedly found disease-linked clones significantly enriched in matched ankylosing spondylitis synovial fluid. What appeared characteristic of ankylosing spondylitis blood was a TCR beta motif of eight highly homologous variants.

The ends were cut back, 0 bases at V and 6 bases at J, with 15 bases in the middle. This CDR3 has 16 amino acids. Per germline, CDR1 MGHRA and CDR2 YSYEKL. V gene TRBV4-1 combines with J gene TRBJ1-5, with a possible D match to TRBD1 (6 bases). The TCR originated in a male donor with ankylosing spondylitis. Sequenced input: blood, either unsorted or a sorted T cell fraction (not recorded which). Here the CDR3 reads CASSQDRGGGSQPQHF. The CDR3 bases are TGCGCCAGCAGCCAAGACAGAGGAGGGGGGAGTCAGCCCCAGCATTTT.